This is a list of T cell receptor beta chains from one sample in a study of identical twins. TCRdb reanalysed the 5' RACE reads using MiXCR and keeps one entry per CDR3 protein. The sample contains roughly 470,000 distinct CDR3 sequences, approximately 14% of which appear only once. The same sample was also used in a study of yellow fever vaccine responses in identical twins.

The sequenced sample was CD4+ T cells sorted from blood. The receptors originated from a woman aged 18-35 years in good health. CDR3s include the opening cysteine and the closing phenylalanine or tryptophan. A D gene is named only where the DNA matches it firmly. Clone size is not always given. Where it is, it says once, few, many or a class for expanded clones.

abundance	d_gene	j_gene	v_gene	CDR3aa	CDR3nt
few	TRBD2	TRBJ2-7	TRBV5-1	CASSLQGSGVYEQYF	TGCGCCAGCAGCTTGCAAGGTAGCGGGGTTTACGAGCAGTACTTC
few	-	TRBJ2-1	TRBV6-2/TRBV6-3	CASTEGYNEQFF	TGTGCCAGCACCGAGGGATACAATGAGCAGTTCTTC
few	-	TRBJ2-7	TRBV29-1	CSVVGGNVDEQYF	TGCAGCGTTGTAGGGGGAAATGTAGACGAGCAGTACTTC
few	-	TRBJ2-3	TRBV7-3	CASSSDPGDTQYF	TGTGCCAGCAGCTCAGACCCGGGAGATACGCAGTATTTT
few	-	TRBJ2-1	TRBV7-2	CASSLARSGDEQFF	TGTGCCAGCAGCTTAGCCCGGTCTGGCGATGAGCAGTTCTTC
few	-	TRBJ2-3	TRBV7-3	CASSLMGHSTDTQYF	TGTGCCAGCAGCTTAATGGGTCATAGCACAGATACGCAGTATTTT
many	-	TRBJ2-3	TRBV5-1	CASSPIRHTDTQYF	TGCGCCAGCAGCCCGATCAGACACACAGATACGCAGTATTTT
many	-	TRBJ2-4	TRBV29-1	CSVVGDRNIQYF	TGCAGCGTTGTGGGAGACAGAAACATTCAGTACTTC
few	-	TRBJ2-3	TRBV29-1	CSVEAPDRSTDTQYF	TGCAGCGTTGAAGCCCCCGACAGAAGCACAGATACGCAGTATTTT
-	TRBD2	TRBJ2-1	TRBV2	CASRVGTSGFDEQFF	TGTGCCAGCAGGGTCGGGACTAGCGGGTTTGATGAGCAGTTCTTC
once	-	TRBJ2-7	TRBV7-2	CASSPLARAYERYF	TGTGCCAGCAGCCCCTTAGCCAGGGCTTACGAGCGGTACTTC
-	-	TRBJ1-5	TRBV6-6	CASSYSGEPQHF	TGTGCCAGCAGTTACTCGGGGGAGCCCCAGCATTTT
-	-	TRBJ1-5	TRBV7-2	CASSQMGAGQPQHF	TGTGCCAGCAGCCAAATGGGGGCGGGTCAGCCCCAGCATTTT
-	-	TRBJ2-1	TRBV29-1	CSVEKADEQFF	TGCAGCGTTGAAAAGGCAGATGAGCAGTTCTTC
-	TRBD1	TRBJ2-3	TRBV11-1	CASSFRVGQGLGTDTQYF	TGTGCCAGCAGCTTCCGCGTGGGACAGGGTTTAGGCACAGATACGCAGTATTTT
few	TRBD1	TRBJ1-4	TRBV11-3	CASRPNRGDGEKLFF	TGTGCCAGCAGACCGAACAGGGGGGATGGTGAAAAACTGTTTTTT
few	TRBD2	TRBJ2-5	TRBV24-1	CATRASGRKLETQYF	TGTGCCACCAGGGCTAGCGGGAGAAAGTTAGAGACCCAGTACTTC
few	-	TRBJ2-7	TRBV27	CASSTDFPYEQYF	TGTGCCAGCAGTACGGACTTTCCCTACGAGCAGTACTTC
few	TRBD2	TRBJ2-7	TRBV6-1	CASSGGAAGKREQYF	TGTGCCAGCAGCGGGGGGGCTGCTGGGAAGCGTGAGCAGTACTTC
few	-	TRBJ2-7	TRBV6-5	CASSFNRDISYEQYF	TGTGCCAGCAGTTTCAACCGGGACATATCCTACGAGCAGTACTTC
few	-	TRBJ1-4	TRBV12-3/TRBV12-4	CASSLLQGYRLFF	TGTGCCAGCAGTTTACTCCAGGGTTATCGACTGTTTTTT
few	TRBD1	TRBJ2-7	TRBV7-2	CASSPIGTGRTYEQYF	TGTGCCAGCAGCCCCATCGGGACAGGTAGAACCTACGAGCAGTACTTC
-	TRBD2	TRBJ2-1	TRBV27	CASLRLAEGGQQFF	TGTGCCAGCCTACGACTAGCGGAGGGTGGTCAGCAGTTCTTC
few	TRBD2	TRBJ2-1	TRBV3-1	CASSQDPRGAEYNEQFF	TGTGCCAGCAGCCAAGATCCGCGGGGGGCGGAGTACAATGAGCAGTTCTTC
-	-	TRBJ2-5	TRBV12-3/TRBV12-4	CASSLQQETQYF	TGTGCCAGCAGTCTCCAACAAGAGACCCAGTACTTC
-	TRBD1	TRBJ1-6	TRBV3-1	CASSPGQGDSPLHF	TGTGCCAGCAGTCCCGGACAGGGGGATTCACCCCTCCACTTT
-	-	TRBJ2-7	TRBV6-2/TRBV6-3	CASSYSTVSTYEQYF	TGTGCCAGCAGTTACTCCACAGTCTCCACCTACGAGCAGTACTTC
-	TRBD2	TRBJ2-3	TRBV20-1	CSAHAGGGSDTQYF	TGCAGTGCTCACGCGGGGGGCGGGTCAGATACGCAGTATTTT
-	-	TRBJ2-5	TRBV9	CASSVRASQETQYF	TGTGCCAGCAGCGTACGAGCGAGTCAAGAGACCCAGTACTTC
many	-	TRBJ2-7	TRBV7-2	CASSLEGGPYEQYF	TGCGCCAGCAGCTTGGAGGGCGGCCCCTACGAGCAGTACTTC
few	TRBD1	TRBJ2-3	TRBV10-3	CAISKTGGSTDTQYF	TGTGCCATCAGTAAGACAGGGGGGAGCACAGATACGCAGTATTTT
-	TRBD2	TRBJ2-7	TRBV9	CASSGLAGTFDEQYF	TGTGCCAGCAGCGGTTTAGCGGGAACATTCGATGAGCAGTACTTC
few	-	TRBJ1-1	TRBV7-2	CASSLGGWDTEAFF	TGTGCCAGCAGCTTAGGAGGGTGGGACACTGAAGCTTTCTTT
few	-	TRBJ2-7	TRBV6-5	CASSYSIGWDGEQYF	TGTGCCAGCAGTTACTCGATAGGCTGGGATGGGGAGCAGTACTTC
-	-	TRBJ1-1	TRBV6-1	CASSETPAGWAFF	TGTGCCAGCAGTGAAACCCCGGCAGGGTGGGCTTTCTTT
many	-	TRBJ2-3	TRBV20-1	CSVTLRGSNTDTQYF	TGCAGTGTCACCCTCCGAGGCAGTAACACAGATACGCAGTATTTT
many	-	TRBJ2-7	TRBV7-3	CASSLTGGYEQYF	TGTGCCAGCAGCTTAACAGGGGGCTACGAGCAGTACTTC
few	-	TRBJ1-5	TRBV10-3	CAIKGGAGNQPQHF	TGTGCCATCAAGGGGGGGGCAGGCAATCAGCCCCAGCATTTT
few	-	TRBJ2-3	TRBV14	CASSREALLTDTQYF	TGTGCCAGCAGCCGGGAGGCGCTACTTACAGATACGCAGTATTTT
-	-	TRBJ2-1	TRBV20-1	CSAREPPNEQFF	TGCAGTGCTAGAGAACCTCCGAATGAGCAGTTCTTC
few	TRBD1	TRBJ1-1	TRBV25-1	CASSASQGTGSEAFF	TGTGCCAGCAGTGCGTCCCAAGGGACAGGGTCCGAAGCTTTCTTT
few	-	TRBJ2-3	TRBV28	CASSLLGKSADTQYF	TGTGCCAGCAGTTTACTGGGGAAAAGTGCAGATACGCAGTATTTT
few	-	TRBJ2-6	TRBV7-3	CASSLFGANVLTF	TGTGCCAGCAGCTTATTCGGGGCCAACGTCCTGACTTTC
-	-	TRBJ1-3	TRBV29-1	CSVERAGNTIYF	TGCAGCGTTGAAAGGGCCGGAAACACCATATATTTT
-	-	TRBJ2-1	TRBV7-9	CASSLAGRVYNEQFF	TGTGCCAGCAGCTTAGCTGGTCGTGTCTACAATGAGCAGTTCTTC
-	TRBD2	TRBJ2-7	TRBV27	CASSERGMFYEQYF	TGTGCCAGCAGCGAGCGGGGGATGTTCTACGAGCAGTACTTC
once	-	TRBJ2-5	TRBV6-1	CASSDRGRSETQYF	TGTGCCAGCAGTGACAGGGGAAGGTCAGAGACCCAGTACTTC
-	-	TRBJ2-7	TRBV29-1	CSVGTAMANEQYF	TGCAGCGTCGGGACGGCCATGGCCAACGAGCAGTACTTC
-	TRBD1	TRBJ1-2	TRBV7-2	CASSQDPQGARGYTF	TGTGCCAGCAGCCAAGACCCACAGGGGGCGCGTGGCTACACCTTC
few	-	TRBJ2-7	TRBV7-2	CASSLRRPKGYEQYF	TGTGCCAGCAGCTTAAGACGCCCGAAGGGGTACGAGCAGTACTTC
few	-	TRBJ2-1	TRBV5-1	CASSLIADQNEQFF	TGCGCCAGCAGCTTGATTGCAGATCAAAATGAGCAGTTCTTC
many	-	TRBJ2-7	TRBV4-1	CASSQDVETPTYEQYF	TGCGCCAGCAGCCAAGACGTTGAGACACCCACCTACGAGCAGTACTTC
-	-	TRBJ2-6	TRBV19	CASNPEVHGSGANVLTF	TGTGCCAGCAATCCCGAGGTCCACGGCTCTGGGGCCAACGTCCTGACTTTC
-	-	TRBJ2-3	TRBV27	CASSSGFGGASTDTQYF	TGTGCCAGCAGTTCTGGGTTTGGCGGGGCTAGCACAGATACGCAGTATTTT
-	-	TRBJ2-7	TRBV3-1	CASGTDYEQYF	TGTGCCAGCGGGACGGACTACGAGCAGTACTTC
-	TRBD2	TRBJ2-3	TRBV29-1	CSVSMEQRGSATQYF	TGCAGCGTTAGTATGGAGCAGCGGGGGTCGGCTACGCAGTATTTT